A selection of T cell receptor beta chains follows, all from one sample in a study of long-term antiretroviral therapy in people with HIV. Using immunoSEQ multiplex PCR, the repertoire was profiled, and TCRdb retains in-frame clones only, with some absent. The sample lists about 28,000 clones, roughly nine tenths occurring once. The sample was unsorted PBMCs, taken 2 years after starting antiretroviral therapy. The receptors here all came from a man between 45 and 60 years old with HIV. The CDR3 runs from the conserved cysteine through the conserved F or W. The order of the fields is D gene, clone size, J gene, V gene, CDR3 protein, CDR3 DNA. A D gene is named only where the DNA matches it firmly. Clone sizes are given selectively: once, few, many, or a class where the clone is expanded.

D gene: .
clone size: .
J gene: TRBJ2-2
V gene: TRBV7-8
CDR3 protein: CASSLSRISGTGELFF
CDR3 DNA: TGTGCCAGCAGCTTGTCCAGGATTTCGGGGACCGGGGAGCTGTTTTTT

D gene: TRBD2
clone size: .
J gene: TRBJ2-2
V gene: TRBV10-1
CDR3 protein: CASSVAGGPPGELFF
CDR3 DNA: TGCGCCAGCAGTGTAGCGGGAGGGCCGCCCGGGGAGCTGTTTTTT

D gene: .
clone size: .
J gene: TRBJ2-7
V gene: TRBV2
CDR3 protein: CASSLQGSYEQYF
CDR3 DNA: TGTGCCAGCAGCCTACAGGGATCCTACGAGCAGTACTTC

D gene: TRBD2
clone size: .
J gene: TRBJ2-5
V gene: TRBV5-4
CDR3 protein: CASSSSGGPETQYF
CDR3 DNA: TGTGCCAGCAGCTCTAGCGGGGGGCCGGAGACCCAGTACTTC

D gene: TRBD1
clone size: .
J gene: TRBJ1-1
V gene: TRBV19
CDR3 protein: CASRDRGRGGTEAFF
CDR3 DNA: TGTGCCAGCCGGGACAGGGGTAGAGGGGGCACTGAAGCTTTCTTT

D gene: TRBD2
clone size: .
J gene: TRBJ2-1
V gene: TRBV6-1
CDR3 protein: CASSDPRKLAGRNEQFF
CDR3 DNA: TGTGCCAGCAGTGACCCCCGAAAACTAGCGGGACGCAATGAGCAGTTCTTC

D gene: .
clone size: .
J gene: TRBJ1-2
V gene: TRBV19
CDR3 protein: CASSIEGQRPLYGYTF
CDR3 DNA: TGTGCCAGTAGTATAGAGGGGCAGAGGCCACTCTATGGCTACACCTTC

D gene: TRBD2
clone size: .
J gene: TRBJ2-3
V gene: TRBV9
CDR3 protein: CASSVASGSIGDTQYF
CDR3 DNA: TGTGCCAGCAGCGTGGCTAGCGGGAGTATTGGAGATACGCAGTATTTT

D gene: .
clone size: once
J gene: TRBJ2-7
V gene: TRBV4-3
CDR3 protein: CASSQGWGMGSSYEQYF
CDR3 DNA: TGCGCCAGCAGCCAAGGGTGGGGGATGGGGAGCTCCTACGAGCAGTACTTC

D gene: .
clone size: .
J gene: TRBJ2-7
V gene: TRBV4-3
CDR3 protein: CASSQVGGSYEQYF
CDR3 DNA: TGCGCCAGCAGCCAAGTAGGGGGCTCCTACGAGCAGTACTTC

D gene: TRBD1
clone size: .
J gene: TRBJ1-1
V gene: TRBV9
CDR3 protein: CASSGRQGSGTEAFF
CDR3 DNA: TGTGCCAGCAGCGGGAGACAGGGATCGGGCACTGAAGCTTTCTTT

D gene: .
clone size: .
J gene: TRBJ1-6
V gene: TRBV9
CDR3 protein: CASSSQDGNNSPLHF
CDR3 DNA: TGTGCCAGCAGCTCTCAGGACGGTAATAATTCACCCCTCCACTTT

D gene: TRBD2
clone size: .
J gene: TRBJ2-2
V gene: TRBV27
CDR3 protein: CASSLGGTSRATGELFF
CDR3 DNA: TGTGCCAGCAGTTTAGGTGGGACTAGCCGCGCCACCGGGGAGCTGTTTTTT